This T cell receptor (beta chain) originates from a study of CD8+CD57+ T cells in acquired aplastic anemia. The overall study: Recorded DNA amounts for sorted CD4+ and CD8+ cells had an average of around 3.5 ug. Study-wide findings and caveats: No significant difference in CD8+ Simpson's diversity was found between patients and controls. Sharing between patients and controls was observed for twenty-nine CD8+ CDR3 sequences.

V was trimmed by 1 base and J by 6 bases, leaving 13 bases between them. Looked up from germline, CDR1 is SGHVS and CDR2 is FNYEAQ. The CDR3 loop spans 14 amino acids. It was genomic DNA that served as the template for profiling TCR beta VDJ and CDR3. TCRdb itself ran the reads through MiXCR, one entry per CDR3 protein. The table shows roughly 180,000 distinct CDR3 sequences, with 55% to 65% occurring only once. Previously, flow cytometry had revealed CD8+CD57+ cell expansion in the patients chosen for sequencing. Blood was sampled before the patients had received any therapy. As for this clonotype: Its specificity is not known.

The sequenced sample consisted of sorted CD4+, CD8+, or CD8+CD57+ T cells (not recorded which) from PBMCs. The chain carries TRBV7-6 and TRBJ2-7; D might be TRBD1 (5 bases). The sequence was collected from a human donor with aplastic anemia. CDR3 loop: CASSLVRDSREQYF. The CDR3 DNA follows: TGTGCCAGCAGCTTAGTTAGAGACAGCCGCGAGCAGTACTTC.